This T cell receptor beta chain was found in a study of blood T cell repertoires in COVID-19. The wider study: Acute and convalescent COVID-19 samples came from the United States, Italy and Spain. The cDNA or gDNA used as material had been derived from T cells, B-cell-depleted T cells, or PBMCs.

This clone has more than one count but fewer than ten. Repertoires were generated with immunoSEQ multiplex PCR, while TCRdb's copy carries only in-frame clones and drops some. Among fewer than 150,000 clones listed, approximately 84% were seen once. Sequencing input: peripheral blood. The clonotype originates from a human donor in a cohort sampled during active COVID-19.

The CDR3 bases are TGTGCCAGCAGTAGCCCGGGACAGGGGGCGTCATGGAACACTGAAGCTTTCTTT. Translated, it gives CASSSPGQGASWNTEAFF. This sequence joins TRBV28 and TRBJ1-1, with TRBD1 identical over 12 bases. This CDR3 has 18 residues. V trimming: 5 bases; J trimming: 1 base; junction bases outside the gene matches: 11. Germline V gene data show CDR1 as MDHEN and CDR2 as SYDVKM.